This T cell receptor (beta chain) was sequenced in a study of blood T cell repertoires in COVID-19. At the level of the study: Sources were T cells, B-cell-depleted T cells, or PBMCs; the material itself was cDNA or gDNA.

Per the original methods: The assay estimated nucleated cells by amplifying reference gene primers. Method: immunoSEQ multiplex PCR; TCRdb's copy keeps in-frame clones and lacks some. That table is the source of V, J and clone size, and D and trimming were worked out from the DNA. The table shows tens of thousands of clones, with over 75% occurring only once. Looked up from germline, CDR1 is MNHEY and CDR2 is SVGEGT. Trimming pared 3 bases from V and 7 bases from J, leaving 9 bases between. CDR3 length: 13 amino acids. The TCR comes from a human donor in a cohort sampled during active COVID-19. Sample: peripheral blood. The chain carries TRBV6-2 or TRBV6-3 and TRBJ1-4; D gene uncertain. This CDR3 reads CASSYLQIEKLFF. Here the CDR3 DNA reads TGTGCCAGCAGTTATCTCCAGATTGAAAAACTGTTTTTT.